The sequence of this TCR beta chain was determined in a study of shared clonotypes between healthy human individuals. The protocol was immunoSEQ multiplex PCR, while the TCRdb copy is restricted to in-frame clones and leaves out a portion. The profile shows approximately 2.5 million clones, approximately 94% of them singletons. The ends lost 0 bases at V and 1 base at J; junction bases unmatched: 10. Germline values: CDR1 LNHNV, CDR2 YYDKDF (reference sequence). CDR3 length: 20 residues. The TCR originated in a man younger than 35 in good health. The sequencing input was naive CD4+ T cells sorted from blood. The subset was: CD45RA+ positively selected. V and J are TRBV15 and TRBJ2-6; 9 bases are shared with TRBD1. CDR3 residues: CATSRDWEGQGLSGANVLTF. The DNA for the CDR3 is TGTGCCACCAGCAGAGATTGGGAGGGACAGGGACTTTCTGGGGCCAACGTCCTGACTTTC.